What follows describes a single TCR beta chain. What it recognizes is unknown. This record comes from a study of OX40 agonist ivuxolimab in advanced cancers. Whole-study context: Patients treated during dose escalation were battling hepatocellular carcinoma, melanoma, renal cell or head and neck cancer.

Trimming pared 4 bases from V and 3 bases from J, leaving 7 bases between. This CDR3 has 12 amino acids. From germline, CDR1 is LNHDA and CDR2 SQIVND (reference sequence). Some clones are missing from TCRdb's copy, which holds only in-frame ones; the method was immunoSEQ multiplex PCR. The table includes about 100,000 clones, about nine tenths detected once. The study, taken as a whole, reports: Partial responders treated at 0.1-3.0 mg/kg exhibited clonal expansion among the lowest measured.

The chain employs TRBV19 and TRBJ2-7; D gene unclear. The specimen was CD4+ or CD8+ T cells sorted from blood, collected in a trial of the OX40 agonist ivuxolimab. The clonotype originates from an adult with an advanced solid tumor such as melanoma, head and neck, liver or kidney cancer. In nucleotides, the CDR3 is TGTGCCAGTAGTAACGGTCTCTACGAGCAGTACTTC. This gives the protein CASSNGLYEQYF.